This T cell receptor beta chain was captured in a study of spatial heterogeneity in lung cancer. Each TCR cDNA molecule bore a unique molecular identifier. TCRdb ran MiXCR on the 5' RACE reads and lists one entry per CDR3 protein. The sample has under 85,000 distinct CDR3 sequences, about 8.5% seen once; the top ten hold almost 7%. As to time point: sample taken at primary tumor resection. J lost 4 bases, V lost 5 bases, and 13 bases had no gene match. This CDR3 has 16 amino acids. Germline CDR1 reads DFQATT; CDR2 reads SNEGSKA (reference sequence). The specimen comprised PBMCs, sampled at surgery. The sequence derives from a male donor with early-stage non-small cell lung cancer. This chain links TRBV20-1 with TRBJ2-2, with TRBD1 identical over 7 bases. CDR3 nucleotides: TGCAGTGCTTCCGACAGGGCCAACTGGGGCACCGGGGAGCTGTTTTTT. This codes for CSASDRANWGTGELFF.